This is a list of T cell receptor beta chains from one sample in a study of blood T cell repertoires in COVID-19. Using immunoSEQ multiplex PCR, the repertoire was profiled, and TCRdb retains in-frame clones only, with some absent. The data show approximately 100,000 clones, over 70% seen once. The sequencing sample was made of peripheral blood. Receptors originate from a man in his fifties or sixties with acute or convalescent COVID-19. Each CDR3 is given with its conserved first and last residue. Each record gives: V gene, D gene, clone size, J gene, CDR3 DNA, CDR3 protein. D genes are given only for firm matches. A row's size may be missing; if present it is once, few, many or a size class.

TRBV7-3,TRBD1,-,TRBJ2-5,TGTGCCAGCAGCTTGACAGGGGGAGCGGAGACCCAGTACTTC,CASSLTGGAETQYF
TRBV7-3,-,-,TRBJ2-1,TGTGCCAGCAGCTTACAACAGTGGCCCAATGAGCAGTTCTTC,CASSLQQWPNEQFF
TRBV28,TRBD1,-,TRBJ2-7,TGTGCCAGCAGTTTGGGACAGAGCGAGCAGTACTTC,CASSLGQSEQYF
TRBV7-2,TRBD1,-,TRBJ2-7,TGTGCCAGCGTCCCTGGAGGGACAGGGGCATACGAGCAGTACTTC,CASVPGGTGAYEQYF
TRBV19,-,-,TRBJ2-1,TGTGCCAGTAGTATAACGCGGGGCTCCTACAATGAGCAGTTCTTC,CASSITRGSYNEQFF
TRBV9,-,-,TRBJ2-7,TGTGCCAGCAGCGTAGACGGGTTCTACGAGCAGTACTTC,CASSVDGFYEQYF
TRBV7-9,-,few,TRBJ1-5,TGTGCCAGCAGCTTAACGGGGAATAGCAATCAGCCCCAGCATTTT,CASSLTGNSNQPQHF
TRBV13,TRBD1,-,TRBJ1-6,TGTGCCAGCAGCACCGGACAGGGTGGAAATTCACCCCTCCACTTT,CASSTGQGGNSPLHF
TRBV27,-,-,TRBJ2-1,TGTGCCAGCAGTTTTCTAGCCGACAATGAGCAGTTCTTC,CASSFLADNEQFF
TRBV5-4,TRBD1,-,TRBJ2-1,TGTGCCAGCAGCTTCGGGACAGGCCCCCATGAGCAGTTCTTC,CASSFGTGPHEQFF
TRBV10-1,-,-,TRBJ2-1,TGCGCCAGCAGTGGATTAAGTAGTGAAACCAATGAGCAGTTCTTC,CASSGLSSETNEQFF
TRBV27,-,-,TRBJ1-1,TGTGCCAGCAGTTTATTCAAGGGGCCCGTGAACACTGAAGCTTTCTTT,CASSLFKGPVNTEAFF
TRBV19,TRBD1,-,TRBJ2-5,TGTGCCAGTAGTGCGGAACCCCCGACAGGGCAAGAGACCCAGTACTTC,CASSAEPPTGQETQYF
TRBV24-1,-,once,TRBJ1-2,TGTGCCACCAGTGAAAGGGGCTATGGCTACACCTTC,CATSERGYGYTF
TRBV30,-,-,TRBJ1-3,TGTGCCTGGACCCCCGGGGTATCAGGAAACACCATATATTTT,CAWTPGVSGNTIYF
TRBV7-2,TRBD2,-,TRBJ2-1,TGTGCCAGCAGCTTAGTGACTAGCGGGACCAATGAGCAGTTCTTC,CASSLVTSGTNEQFF